This entry lists 13 T cell receptor beta chains sequenced from one sample in a study of CD8 T cells in Susac syndrome. The RNA input was 0.5 to 1 ug, and it was reverse transcribed with random hexamers. Each CDR3 protein is one row after TCRdb ran MiXCR on the immunoSEQ multiplex PCR reads. The sample lists 400,000 or so distinct CDR3 sequences, around 85% seen once, with about 0.1% in the top ten. The material sequenced was CD8+ T cells from PBMCs. The source of these receptors is a human donor with multiple sclerosis.

The rearrangement links TRBV27 to TRBJ2-3; 7 bases align to TRBD1. With V trimmed by 6 bases and J by 0 bases, 9 bases remained unmatched. This CDR3 region has 16 residues. In germline, CDR1 is MNHEY, CDR2 SMNVEV (reference sequence). The CDR3 loop reads CASRSLPRGSTDTQYF. The CDR3 region has the DNA TGTGCCAGCAGGAGCCTACCCAGGGGGAGCACAGATACGCAGTATTTT.

The J gene is TRBJ2-7, the V gene TRBV19, with 9 bases lining up with TRBD1. Germline trimming cut 3 bases from V and 3 bases from J; bases unmatched to any gene: 6. The germline V gene encodes CDR1 LNHDA and CDR2 SQIVND (reference sequence). The CDR3 is 15 amino acids. The DNA of the CDR3 is TGTGCCAGTAGTATGGCACAGGGGGCAGGCTACGAGCAGTACTTC. Protein sequence: CASSMAQGAGYEQYF.

This sequence joins TRBV5-6 and TRBJ1-4; the D is unclear. Germline V gene lookup returns CDR1 SGHDT and CDR2 YYEEEE. The CDR3 has 15 amino acids. With 0 bases removed from V and 7 bases from J, the gap between germline ends came to 13 bases. The CDR3 DNA sequence: TGTGCCAGCAGCTTGGAAGGAGAATGGGGTGAAAAACTGTTTTTT. Amino acids: CASSLEGEWGEKLFF.

The chain carries TRBV15 and TRBJ2-7, with 8 bases lining up with TRBD1. Germline CDR1 LNHNV, CDR2 YYDKDF (reference sequence). This CDR3 region has 18 residues. Trimming at V came to 5 bases and at J to 0 bases, leaving 15 bases not matched to a gene. CDR3 loop: CATSSQDRATTSSYEQYF. CDR3 nucleotide sequence: TGTGCCACCAGCTCTCAGGACAGGGCAACGACGAGCTCCTACGAGCAGTACTTC.

This clonotype was seen once. This sequence joins TRBV12-3 or TRBV12-4 and TRBJ1-4; D not resolved. The CDR3 has 13 residues. V lost 6 bases and J 4 bases, leaving 9 bases between the germline ends. The CDR3 loop reads CASRGPGNEKLFF. The CDR3, as DNA: TGTGCCAGCAGAGGGCCGGGTAATGAAAAACTGTTTTTT.

This clonotype occurred once. The genes are TRBV6-5 and TRBJ2-5; tentatively, D is TRBD1 (5 bases). V shed 0 bases and J shed 5 bases, with 22 bases lying between them. The CDR3 sequence is 18 residues long. Germline V gene sequence: CDR1 MNHEY, CDR2 SVGAGI. The CDR3 DNA sequence: TGTGCCAGCAGTTACTCGGAGCGTCCAACCCAGGGCGTGGAGACCCAGTACTTC. The encoded protein is CASSYSERPTQGVETQYF.

The chain combines TRBV10-2 with TRBJ2-3, with D unresolved. Germline lookup yields CDR1 WSHSY and CDR2 SAAADI. This CDR3 contains 12 residues. V lost 3 bases and J lost 8, with 9 bases in between. In DNA, the CDR3 is TGCGCCAGCAGTGAAGAAGTAGGTACGCAGTATTTT. It encodes CASSEEVGTQYF.

A single count supports this clonotype. The chain joins TRBV27 to TRBJ2-1; either TRBD1 or TRBD2 may supply D (5 bases each). V was pared by 5 bases and J by 6 bases, with 14 bases between. CDR1 and CDR2 (germline): MNHEY, SMNVEV (reference sequence). This CDR3 comprises 14 residues. The CDR3 is CASSPLGTGNEQFF. The DNA for the CDR3 is TGTGCCAGCAGTCCCCTAGGGACGGGCAATGAGCAGTTCTTC.

The chain links TRBV29-1 to TRBJ2-7; 7 nucleotides line up with TRBD2. The CDR3 extends over 12 amino acids. V trimming: 6 bases; J trimming: 4 bases; junction bases outside the gene matches: 6. Germline V lookup: CDR1 SQVTM, CDR2 ANQGSEA. CDR3 in DNA: TGCAGCGTCAGACTAGCCGGATACGAGCAGTACTTC. It is translated as CSVRLAGYEQYF.

The CDR3 here is CSGMTGEINEQFF. The CDR3, as DNA: TGCAGCGGAATGACAGGGGAGATCAATGAGCAGTTCTTC. V is TRBV29-1 and J is TRBJ2-1, with TRBD1 matching 8 bases. The CDR3 covers 13 residues. Trimming took 7 bases from V and 6 from J; bases not matched to a gene: 8. Germline-derived CDR1 and CDR2 are SQVTM and ANQGSEA.

This clonotype has a single count. CDR3 DNA sequence: TGTGCCAGCAGCTCCTGGGACTCCTCCTACAATGAGCAGTTCTTC. Protein sequence: CASSSWDSSYNEQFF. The V call is TRBV7-9, the J call TRBJ2-1; possible D gene TRBD2, 6 bases. Trimming left V 4 bases short and J 0 bases short, with 10 bases between. In germline, CDR1 is SEHNR, CDR2 FQNEAQ (reference sequence). CDR3 size: 15 residues. Full variable domain (missing parts from reference TRBV7-9 and TRBJ2-1): DTGVSQNPRHKITKRGQNVTFRCDPISEHNRLYWYRQTLGQGPEFLTYFQNEAQLEKSRLLSDRFSAERPKGSFSTLEIQRTEQGDSAMYLCASSSWDSSYNEQFFGPGTRLTVL.

The chain carries TRBV5-4 and TRBJ2-3, with a possible D match to TRBD2 (6 bases). Germline V gene lookup returns CDR1 SGHNT and CDR2 YYREEE (reference sequence). The CDR3 has 15 amino acids. V lost 0 bases and J 4 bases, leaving 12 bases between the germline ends. The CDR3 DNA is TGTGCCAGCAGCTTGGTTGCAGGAGGGGCAGATACGCAGTATTTT. This sequence encodes CASSLVAGGADTQYF.

The rearrangement joins TRBV4-1 to TRBJ2-7, with D possibly TRBD2 on 5 matching bases. CDR3 length equals 16 residues. CDR1 MGHRA and CDR2 YSYEKL come from the germline V gene. Trimming pared 0 bases from V and 0 bases from J, leaving 12 bases between. The CDR3 DNA reads as TGCGCCAGCAGCCAAGATTTGTCGGGAAGCTCCTACGAGCAGTACTTC. Translating it yields CASSQDLSGSSYEQYF.